The source of this T cell receptor (beta chain) is a study of Ad26.COV2.S vaccination and SARS-CoV-2 variants. Repertoires were generated with immunoSEQ multiplex PCR, while TCRdb's copy carries only in-frame clones and drops some. The table shows roughly 390,000 clones, with around nine tenths occurring only once. Described treatment: over 15 received Ad26.COV2.S at low or high dose, single or two shots; about 5 received placebo; per-sample allocation not given. Each sample was drawn 63 days after the first injection (of vaccine or placebo). This CDR3 has 13 amino acids. V lost 1 base and J lost 2, with 7 bases in between. Germline CDR1 SGHRS, CDR2 YFSETQ.

The sequence was obtained from a person aged 18-65 years who received the Ad26.COV2.S COVID-19 vaccine or a placebo. Specimen: peripheral blood, collected in a trial of Ad26.COV2.S vaccine versus placebo. The J gene is TRBJ2-7, the V gene TRBV5-1; no clear D. The DNA of the CDR3 is TGCGCCAGCAGCTTGTCCCGGGCCTACGAGCAGTACTTC. Translated, it gives CASSLSRAYEQYF.